The 9 T cell receptor beta chains below all came from one sample that was sequenced in a study of Graves' ophthalmopathy and Graves' hyperthyroidism. Beta-chain TCR CDR3 regions were amplified from RNA transcripts. The first round was an RT-PCR with HTBI primers, and the second round was a multiplex PCR. TCRdb re-analysed the multiplex PCR reads in MiXCR, keeping a single row per CDR3 protein. The sample carries a few hundred thousand distinct CDR3 sequences, 15% to 19% recorded once. Sequenced sample: peripheral blood. Source of these receptors: a woman between 18 and 29 years old with stable Graves' hyperthyroidism.

A remark on this clonotype: At one end the junction does not follow the germline gene, possibly because of a read error. The chain joins TRBV7-3 to TRBJ1-1; D is perhaps TRBD1 (5 bases). Germline V lookup: CDR1 SGHTA, CDR2 FQGTGA. This CDR3 has 13 residues. CDR3 sequence: CASSLGGGTEACF. The CDR3 nucleotides read TGTGCCAGCAGCTTGGGGGGAGGCACTGAAGCTTGCTTT. Using reference TRBV7-3 and TRBJ1-1 for the parts outside the CDR3, the full variable domain is GAGVSQTPSNKVTEKGKYVELRCDPISGHTALYWYRQSLGQGPEFLIYFQGTGAADDSGLPNDRFFAVRPEGSVSTLKIQRTERGDSAVYLCASSLGGGTEACFGQGTRLTVV.

The V gene is TRBV3-1, the J gene TRBJ1-1; D call uncertain. CDR1 LGHDT and CDR2 YNNKEL come from the germline V gene (reference sequence). The CDR3 is 15 residues long. Trimming took 0 bases from V and 0 from J, leaving 8 bases between them. This CDR3 is CASSQDATLNTEAFF. CDR3 in DNA: TGTGCCAGCAGCCAAGATGCGACATTGAACACTGAAGCTTTCTTT.

This clonotype was seen a few times. V is TRBV20-1 and J is TRBJ2-5, with 10 bases fitting TRBD2. Per the germline V gene, CDR1 is DFQATT and CDR2 is SNEGSKA (reference sequence). The CDR3 contains 14 residues. J was trimmed by 6 bases and V by 3 bases; bases with no gene match: 7. The CDR3, as DNA: TGCAGTGCTAGCGGAGCGGGGGGGAGGAAGACCCAGTACTTC. Translating gives CSASGAGGRKTQYF.

This clonotype has just a few counts. The CDR3 is CASSAITGDTYEQYF. DNA of the CDR3: TGTGCCAGCAGCGCCATCACAGGGGATACCTACGAGCAGTACTTC. The chain has TRBV11-2 and TRBJ2-7; 7 nucleotides line up with TRBD1. The CDR3 covers 15 residues. From germline, CDR1 is SGHAT and CDR2 FQNNGV. The ends lost 5 bases at V and 2 bases at J; junction bases unmatched: 9.

This clonotype was seen ten or more times. The rearrangement joins TRBV7-9 to TRBJ1-1, with D possibly matching TRBD1 (5 bases). This CDR3 has 15 residues. Trimming removed 5 bases from V and 2 bases from J, with 15 bases in between. The germline gives CDR1 SEHNR, CDR2 FQNEAQ (reference sequence). The CDR3 region has the DNA TGTGCCAGCAGCCCCCTACGACAGTATAACACTGAAGCTTTCTTT. This sequence encodes CASSPLRQYNTEAFF. The full variable domain, its missing parts supplied by reference TRBV7-9 and TRBJ1-1, is DTGVSQNPRHKITKRGQNVTFRCDPISEHNRLYWYRQTLGQGPEFLTYFQNEAQLEKSRLLSDRFSAERPKGSFSTLEIQRTEQGDSAMYLCASSPLRQYNTEAFFGQGTRLTVV.

This clonotype has a count of ten or more. The chain joins TRBV12-5 to TRBJ1-1; 9 nucleotides align to TRBD1. The length of the CDR3 is 16 residues. The germline CDR1 and CDR2 sequences are LGHNT and FRNRAP. Unmatched junction bases numbered 8, after V lost 2 bases and J lost 4 bases. The CDR3 DNA is TGTGCTAGTGGTTTGCTTCCGGGACAGGGAGTCACTGAAGCTTTCTTT. Translated: CASGLLPGQGVTEAFF.

This clonotype was seen a handful of times. The gene calls are TRBV3-2 and TRBJ1-5. TRBV3-2 is a known pseudogene. This CDR3 has 14 amino acids. The CDR3 region has the DNA TGTGCCAGCAGCCATGGCGGTTTTAATCAGCCCCAGCATTTT. Translation: CASSHGGFNQPQHF.

This clonotype was found many times. The chain joins TRBV6-1 to TRBJ1-2; 7 positions match TRBD1. This CDR3 has 14 amino acids. The J segment lost 6 bases and the V segment lost 7 bases, leaving 11 bases of the junction unmatched. Germline CDR1 and CDR2: MNHNS and SASEGT. Here the CDR3 reads CASTRTTTGNGYTF. The CDR3 region has the DNA TGTGCCAGCACCAGGACCACGACAGGGAATGGCTACACCTTC.

This clonotype was counted at least ten times. One end of the junction fails to match germline, which may point to a read error. The rearrangement joins TRBV19 to TRBJ2-4; 9 bases map to TRBD1. CDR1 LNHDA and CDR2 SQIVND come from the germline V gene (reference sequence). This CDR3 is built from 15 residues. The chain's CDR3 is CASSTGQGSSHIKYF. CDR3 bases: TGTGCCAGTAGTACGGGACAGGGCTCTAGCCACATTAAGTACTTC.